These 26 T cell receptor beta chains were sequenced from one sample in a study of shared clonotypes between healthy human individuals. Naive CD8 cells lacked CD45RO and underwent positive selection for CCR7, leaving out terminally differentiated effector memory CD45RA+ cells. Produced via immunoSEQ multiplex PCR; TCRdb's table is partial and in-frame only. The sample yields over 750,000 clones, 90% to 98% seen once. The sequencing sample was made of naive CD8+ T cells sorted from blood. The receptors derive from a young man in good health.

V usage is TRBV27 and J usage is TRBJ2-3; no reliable D call. Trimming shortened V by 5 bases and J by 0 bases, and 27 bases separated the two germline ends. The CDR3 covers 20 residues. The germline gives CDR1 MNHEY, CDR2 SMNVEV (reference sequence). CDR3 sequence: CASSVFGGGGGFSSTDTQYF. DNA of the CDR3: TGTGCCAGCAGTGTCTTCGGTGGTGGCGGTGGCTTTTCTAGCACAGATACGCAGTATTTT.

The chain employs TRBV5-1 and TRBJ2-1, with 10 bases aligning to TRBD2. The CDR3 is 17 amino acids. V was clipped by 3 bases and J by 8 bases; unmatched bases: 14. In germline, CDR1 is SGHRS, CDR2 YFSETQ. CDR3 nucleotides: TGCGCCAGCAGCTGGGACCGAAGCGGGAGGGCCTCATATGAGCAGTTCTTC. This translates into CASSWDRSGRASYEQFF. Full variable domain (remainder filled in from reference TRBV5-1 and TRBJ2-1): KAGVTQTPRYLIKTRGQQVTLSCSPISGHRSVSWYQQTPGQGLQFLFEYFSETQRNKGNFPGRFSGRQFSNSRSEMNVSTLELGDSALYLCASSWDRSGRASYEQFFGPGTRLTVL.

V is TRBV7-9 and J is TRBJ2-7; D call uncertain. The CDR3 sequence is 13 residues long. The germline V gene encodes CDR1 SEHNR and CDR2 FQNEAQ (reference sequence). The V and J ends lost 5 bases and 0 bases respectively, with 8 bases between them. The CDR3 DNA sequence: TGTGCCAGCAGCGACTCTAGCTCCTACGAGCAGTACTTC. Its protein product is CASSDSSSYEQYF.

The chain carries TRBV11-2 and TRBJ2-7, with 7 bases aligning to TRBD1. Per the germline V gene, CDR1 is SGHAT and CDR2 is FQNNGV. The CDR3 is made up of 16 amino acids. The V gene end was trimmed by 4 bases and the J gene end by 3 bases; junction bases not matched to a gene: 12. The DNA of the CDR3 is TGTGCCAGCAGCTCATCGGACCTGTGGGACAGCTACGAGCAGTACTTC. Translation: CASSSSDLWDSYEQYF.

This clone occurred once. The V call is TRBV13, the J call TRBJ1-1; D is undetermined. Germline CDR1 reads PRHDT; CDR2 reads FYEKMQ (reference sequence). This CDR3 is built from 16 residues. The V end was cut by 5 bases, the J end by 2 bases, with 18 bases between. DNA for the CDR3: TGTGCCAGCAGCCACCTGGCCTCTACTGCAAACACTGAAGCTTTCTTT. The encoded protein is CASSHLASTANTEAFF.

The V call is TRBV27, the J call TRBJ2-2; maybe TRBD2 (5 bases). CDR1 and CDR2 from the germline V gene are MNHEY and SMNVEV (reference sequence). V lost 8 bases, J lost 1 base, and 11 bases lay in between. The CDR3 loop spans 14 amino acids. The CDR3 protein is CASSRRKNTGELFF. CDR3 DNA sequence: TGTGCCAGCTCCCGGAGGAAGAACACCGGGGAGCTGTTTTTT.

The chain carries TRBV4-1 and TRBJ1-5; tentatively, D is TRBD1 (6 bases). The CDR3 contains 15 residues. Per germline, CDR1 MGHRA and CDR2 YSYEKL. Deletions cut 1 base from V and 5 bases from J, with 12 bases between. CDR3 nucleotide sequence: TGCGCCAGCAGCCAAGTGCCGGGACATTATCAGCCCCAGCATTTT. Protein: CASSQVPGHYQPQHF.

The rearrangement uses TRBV27 and TRBJ2-2; D uncertain. This CDR3 region has 15 residues. The V end was cut by 8 bases, the J end by 4 bases, with 17 bases between. Germline CDR1 is MNHEY and CDR2 is SMNVEV (reference sequence). CDR3 protein: CASGSHPEFTGELFF. The CDR3 nucleotides are TGTGCCAGCGGCTCCCATCCCGAATTCACCGGGGAGCTGTTTTTT.

The V and J genes are TRBV7-9 and TRBJ2-7, with TRBD1 identical over 10 bases. The junction had 3 bases not matched to a gene; V was cut back by 4 bases and J by 0 bases. The CDR3 is 15 amino acids. Per the germline V gene, CDR1 is SEHNR and CDR2 is FQNEAQ (reference sequence). The CDR3 DNA reads as TGTGCCAGCAGCTCTGGACAGGGGGGCTCCTACGAGCAGTACTTC. Translating it yields CASSSGQGGSYEQYF.

A single count supports this clone. The gene calls are TRBV6-6 and TRBJ2-7; TRBD2 matches at 12 bases. This CDR3 contains 16 residues. Germline V gives CDR1 MNHNY, CDR2 SVGAGI (reference sequence). The V segment lost 2 bases and the J segment 3 bases; nucleotides outside the gene matches: 5. CDR3 nucleotides: TGTGCCAGCAGTTACGGTCCGACTAGCGGGAGCTACGAGCAGTACTTC. Translated, it gives CASSYGPTSGSYEQYF.

The count of this clone is one. J is TRBJ2-7 and V is TRBV27; 8 positions agree with TRBD1. Per the germline V gene, CDR1 is MNHEY and CDR2 is SMNVEV (reference sequence). CDR3 length equals 15 residues. V shed 5 bases and J 2 bases; nucleotides not matched to a gene: 8. The CDR3 DNA sequence: TGTGCCAGCAGTGTCAATCCGGGACAGGCCTACGAGCAGTACTTC. This translates into CASSVNPGQAYEQYF.

The rearrangement joins TRBV7-9 to TRBJ2-7; 8 positions agree with TRBD2. The junction had 6 bases not matched to a gene; V was cut back by 4 bases and J by 4 bases. There are 14 residues in the CDR3. CDR1 is SEHNR, CDR2 FQNEAQ, per germline (reference sequence). DNA of the CDR3: TGTGCCAGCAGCTCAGCGGGAGTCTCGTACGAGCAGTACTTC. Residues: CASSSAGVSYEQYF.

Note on this clone: Other DNA variants within this sample encode the same CDR3. This chain uses TRBV6-5 with TRBJ2-7; D unclear. CDR3 length equals 14 residues. The germline V gene encodes CDR1 MNHEY and CDR2 SVGAGI. Deletions cut 0 bases from V and 2 bases from J, with 8 bases between. The CDR3 is CASSYSAGTYEQYF. CDR3 in DNA: TGTGCCAGCAGTTACTCGGCCGGTACCTACGAGCAGTACTTC.

This clone was seen once. The V and J genes are TRBV20-1 and TRBJ1-4; perhaps TRBD1 as D (5 bases). This CDR3 has 11 residues. V lost 6 bases, J lost 7 bases, and 9 bases lay in between. Looked up from germline, CDR1 is DFQATT and CDR2 is SNEGSKA (reference sequence). CDR3 DNA: TGCAGTGCCCTTGGGGGTGAAAAACTGTTTTTT. It yields the protein CSALGGEKLFF.

This CDR3 is CASSLRVRAGKGTGELFF. CDR3 DNA: TGTGCCAGCAGCCTAAGGGTGCGGGCCGGGAAGGGAACCGGGGAGCTGTTTTTT. The chain carries TRBV25-1 and TRBJ2-2; D is perhaps TRBD2 (5 bases). The CDR3 contains 18 residues. Trimming removed 6 bases at V and 5 bases at J, with 25 bases between. Germline loops: CDR1 MGHDK, CDR2 SYGVNS.

The chain employs TRBV7-8 and TRBJ1-5; 8 bases are a match to TRBD1. The V gene end was trimmed by 2 bases and the J gene end by 0 bases; junction bases not matched to a gene: 3. The CDR3 is 16 amino acids. Germline CDR1 SGHVS, CDR2 FQNEAQ. CDR3 nucleotide sequence: TGTGCCAGCAGCTTAAGGGGGACAGGTAGCAATCAGCCCCAGCATTTT. It translates to CASSLRGTGSNQPQHF.

The genes are TRBV10-1 and TRBJ2-2; D is possibly TRBD2 (6 bases). V dropped 11 bases and J dropped 3 bases, with 16 bases sitting between them. Germline lookup yields CDR1 WNHNN and CDR2 SYGVQD (reference sequence). This CDR3 is 14 amino acids long. CDR3 sequence reads: CADGTPQHTGELFF. In DNA form, the CDR3 reads TGCGCCGACGGGACTCCACAGCACACCGGGGAGCTGTTTTTT.

The chain recombines TRBV11-1 with TRBJ2-7; no clear D gene. V lost 8 bases to trimming and J lost 6 bases, with 8 bases between them. The CDR3 has 10 amino acids. Germline-derived CDR1 and CDR2 are SGHAT and FQDESV (reference sequence). The chain's CDR3 is CASFTTEQYF. CDR3 in DNA: TGTGCCAGCTTTACTACCGAGCAGTACTTC.

J is TRBJ2-3 and V is TRBV9; 7 bases are a match to TRBD2. Unmatched junction bases numbered 3, after V lost 2 bases and J lost 0 bases. The CDR3 has 15 residues. The germline V gene has CDR1 SGDLS and CDR2 YYNGEE. CDR3 amino acids: CASSVSSGSTDTQYF. DNA of the CDR3: TGTGCCAGCAGCGTGTCTAGCGGCAGCACAGATACGCAGTATTTT.

The chain employs TRBV7-8 and TRBJ2-1; D not resolved. The CDR3 runs 15 residues. V was cut by 0 bases and J by 3 bases, with 9 bases left in between. CDR1 is SGHVS and CDR2 is FQNEAQ in the germline V gene. Here the CDR3 reads CASSLAASNYNEQFF. In DNA, the CDR3 is TGTGCCAGCAGCTTAGCGGCTAGTAACTACAATGAGCAGTTCTTC.

This chain joins TRBV7-9 and TRBJ2-7, with 8 bases identical to TRBD1. This CDR3 has 16 residues. CDR1 and CDR2 (germline): SEHNR, FQNEAQ (reference sequence). V dropped 5 bases and J dropped 3; count of bases not matched to a gene: 12. For the CDR3, the DNA is TGTGCCAGCAGCAAAAACGACAGGGGAAAACTCTACGAGCAGTACTTC. Protein product: CASSKNDRGKLYEQYF.

CDR3 coding DNA: TGTGCCAGCAGTCCCCTCTCTAGCGGGACTACAGATACGCAGTATTTT. It translates to CASSPLSSGTTDTQYF. V and J are TRBV2 and TRBJ2-3; TRBD2 matches at 9 bases. J lost 3 bases, V lost 5 bases, and 9 bases had no gene match. The CDR3 runs to 16 residues. Germline lookup yields CDR1 SNHLY and CDR2 FYNNEI.

This rearrangement joins TRBV7-2 to TRBJ2-1; tentative D call: TRBD2 (5 bases). The germline V gene has CDR1 SGHTA and CDR2 FQGNSA. The CDR3 has 15 residues. Trimming shortened V by 2 bases and J by 0 bases, and 8 bases separated the two germline ends. Here the CDR3 reads CASSLIGSSYNEQFF. The CDR3 nucleotides read TGTGCCAGCAGCTTAATTGGGAGCTCCTACAATGAGCAGTTCTTC.

The CDR3 spells CASSHGTGASYNEQFF. The CDR3 DNA follows: TGTGCCAGCAGCCACGGGACAGGGGCTTCATACAATGAGCAGTTCTTC. V usage is TRBV11-2 and J usage is TRBJ2-1; 10 bases fit TRBD1. Germline CDR1 reads SGHAT; CDR2 reads FQNNGV. V gave up 5 bases and J gave up 4 bases; unmatched junction bases: 8. The CDR3 is 16 residues long. The full variable domain, completed using reference TRBV11-2 and TRBJ2-1, is EAGVAQSPRYKIIEKRQSVAFWCNPISGHATLYWYQQILGQGPKLLIQFQNNGVVDDSQLPKDRFSAERLKGVDSTLKIQPAKLEDSAVYLCASSHGTGASYNEQFFGPGTRLTVL.

V is TRBV6-4 and J is TRBJ2-1, with D tentatively TRBD1 or TRBD2 (5 bases each). The CDR3 has 13 residues. Germline V lookup: CDR1 MRHNA, CDR2 SNTAGT. Trimming took 6 bases from V and 8 from J, leaving 14 bases between them. CDR3 protein: CASRGPIVDEQFF. In DNA, the CDR3 is TGTGCCAGCAGGGGACCCATTGTCGATGAGCAGTTCTTC.

This clone was detected only once. The rearrangement uses TRBV7-9 and TRBJ2-1; D ambiguous. This CDR3 contains 15 residues. Germline V gives CDR1 SEHNR, CDR2 FQNEAQ (reference sequence). Trimming shortened V by 3 bases and J by 6 bases, and 15 bases separated the two germline ends. The CDR3 protein is CASSLVTRSFNEQFF. In nucleotides, the CDR3 is TGTGCCAGCAGCTTGGTGACTCGGAGCTTCAATGAGCAGTTCTTC.